This T cell receptor beta chain was recovered during a study of T cell responses to AZD1222 COVID-19 vaccine. About the study: Pooling of second doses given at about 4 or about 12 weeks was done. Regarding the study as a whole: At 160-218 and 743-854, vaccine-associated CD4 TCRs were dominant, and they spanned spike. No day 14 peak samples; only post-peak repertoires were characterized. Two AZD1222 doses significantly raised spike-specific TCR breadth and depth over controls.

The germline V and J ends were trimmed by 1 base and 2 bases, with 9 bases remaining between them. The CDR3 has 14 residues. CDR1 SGHTA and CDR2 FQGNSA come from the germline V gene. Remarks on this clone: Its antigen is currently unknown.

Produced via immunoSEQ multiplex PCR; TCRdb's table is partial and in-frame only. The data hold fewer than 100,000 clones, with 80% to 90% observed a single time. The receptor was isolated from an adult in good health. The rearrangement uses TRBV7-2 and TRBJ2-7, with D unresolved. The sample in question was peripheral blood, obtained on day 0 of AZD1222 vaccination. CDR3 protein: CASSLEQAAYEQYF. DNA for the CDR3: TGTGCCAGCAGCTTAGAGCAGGCGGCCTACGAGCAGTACTTC.